The 23 T cell receptor beta chains below come from one sample, sequenced in a study of T cells in Graves' hyperthyroidism and ophthalmopathy. RNA transcripts yielded amplified TCR beta CDR3 regions. The HTBI primer set was used in a first-round RT-PCR of the TCR CDR3. TCRdb re-derived calls from the multiplex PCR reads in MiXCR, one entry per CDR3 protein. This table has about 740,000 distinct CDR3 sequences, approximately 14% appearing once. Sequenced material: blood. The source of these receptors is a woman between 18 and 29 years old with Graves' hyperthyroidism.

This clonotype was detected only a few times. This chain links TRBV29-1 with TRBJ1-2; D is uncertain. The CDR3 spans 12 residues. Germline CDR1 reads SQVTM; CDR2 reads ANQGSEA. V was trimmed by 6 bases and J by 0 bases, leaving 8 bases between them. The CDR3 region has the DNA TGCAGCGTCGGTCCAGCTAACTATGGCTACACCTTC. Its translation: CSVGPANYGYTF.

This clonotype showed up many times. The chain combines TRBV2 with TRBJ2-1, with TRBD2 matching 8 bases. This CDR3 has 15 amino acids. Germline-derived CDR1 and CDR2 are SNHLY and FYNNEI. J gave up 3 bases and V 5 bases, and 6 bases lay outside the gene matches. The DNA for the CDR3 is TGTGCCAGCAGTTATAGCGGGACCTACTACAATGAGCAGTTCTTC. It is translated as CASSYSGTYYNEQFF.

This clonotype was seen at least ten times. This chain connects TRBV18 to TRBJ1-2; D gene uncertain. The CDR3 runs to 13 residues. Germline values: CDR1 KGHSH, CDR2 LQKENI. Trimming stripped 3 bases from V and 4 bases from J, with 9 bases between. The CDR3 nucleotides read TGTGCCAGCTCACCTTTTACAGTCTATGGCTACACCTTC. This translates into CASSPFTVYGYTF.

This clonotype was counted many times. The V gene is TRBV6-5, the J gene TRBJ2-6; 9 bases match TRBD2. The germline V gene encodes CDR1 MNHEY and CDR2 SVGAGI. The V and J ends lost 2 bases and 0 bases, in that order; junction bases with no gene match: 8. The CDR3 consists of 19 residues. The CDR3 DNA reads as TGTGCCAGCAGTTACACCCACCTAGCGGGGATCTCTGGGGCCAACGTCCTGACTTTC. Protein: CASSYTHLAGISGANVLTF.

A word on this clonotype: Being one base from a much bigger clone, this may be a read error. This chain joins TRBV12-3 or TRBV12-4 and TRBJ2-1; 8 positions match TRBD2. The CDR3 is 15 residues long. Written as DNA, the CDR3 is TGTGCCAGCAGTTTAACGGGAGGGCCGGTGAATGAGCAGCTCTTC. Translated: CASSLTGGPVNEQLF.

This clonotype occurred many times. V is TRBV27 and J is TRBJ2-1; 8 bases fit TRBD2. With 6 bases clipped from V and 7 bases from J, the junction kept 8 bases outside the gene matches. Germline loops: CDR1 MNHEY, CDR2 SMNVEV (reference sequence). CDR3 length: 14 amino acids. CDR3 region: CASSTGTRANEQFF. The CDR3 coding sequence is TGTGCCAGCAGCACCGGGACTAGGGCGAATGAGCAGTTCTTC.

This clonotype appeared once. The rearrangement joins TRBV19 to TRBJ1-4; D might be TRBD1 (6 bases). Germline V gene data show CDR1 as LNHDA and CDR2 as SQIVND (reference sequence). V was clipped by 4 bases and J by 9 bases, with 15 bases between them. The CDR3 consists of 14 residues. CDR3 DNA: TGTGCCAGTAGTACGGACAGTAGAATTCAAAAACTGTTTTTT. Translation gives CASSTDSRIQKLFF.

The chain recombines TRBV7-8 with TRBJ1-3; D may be TRBD1 (5 bases). CDR3 length: 15 amino acids. Germline values: CDR1 SGHVS, CDR2 FQNEAQ. Between the trimmed V and J ends, which lost 5 bases and 0 bases, there was a span of 11 bases. CDR3 nucleotides: TGTGCCAGCAGCCCGGGACGGCTCTCTGGAAACACCATATATTTT. Protein product: CASSPGRLSGNTIYF.

A note on this clonotype: It is likely a read error, because the conserved phenylalanine at the end of the CDR3 is missing. The rearrangement joins TRBV20-1 to TRBJ2-2, with D perhaps assigned TRBD1 or TRBD2 (6 bases each). The germline V gene encodes CDR1 DFQATT and CDR2 SNEGSKA (reference sequence). The CDR3 contains 15 residues. V was cut by 3 bases and J by 0 bases, with 11 bases left in between. In DNA form, the CDR3 reads TGCAGTGCTAGTGTAGGGGGGACGAACACCGGGGAGCTGTTTCTT. It codes for CSASVGGTNTGELFL.

There are many counts of this clonotype. V usage is TRBV24-1 and J usage is TRBJ2-5; 9 nucleotides match TRBD1. Trimming took 0 bases from V and 2 from J; bases not matched to a gene: 9. The CDR3 has 18 amino acids. The germline V gene has CDR1 KGHDR and CDR2 SFDVKD. CDR3 coding DNA: TGTGCCACCAGTGATTTGCGCGGGGGACAGGGCAAGCAAGAGACCCAGTACTTC. Translation: CATSDLRGGQGKQETQYF.

There are a few counts of this clonotype. This chain joins TRBV19 and TRBJ2-7; 9 positions agree with TRBD2. CDR1 and CDR2 from the germline V gene are LNHDA and SQIVND (reference sequence). CDR3 size: 16 residues. The V segment lost 2 bases and the J segment 2 bases; nucleotides outside the gene matches: 7. CDR3: CASSIIGASGTYEQYF. CDR3 nucleotides: TGTGCCAGTAGTATAATTGGAGCTAGCGGGACCTACGAGCAGTACTTC.

V is TRBV5-1 and J is TRBJ1-1; D remains ambiguous. Trimming pared 3 bases from V and 1 base from J, leaving 10 bases between. CDR1 is SGHRS, CDR2 YFSETQ, per germline. The CDR3 consists of 14 residues. The CDR3 sequence: CASSYGYTNTEAFF. The CDR3 DNA reads as TGCGCCAGCAGCTATGGGTACACGAACACTGAAGCTTTCTTT.

This clonotype showed up just a few times. V is TRBV27 and J is TRBJ1-4; D is perhaps TRBD1 (6 bases). The CDR3 has 14 amino acids. V lost 6 bases to trimming and J lost 4 bases, with 12 bases between them. Germline values: CDR1 MNHEY, CDR2 SMNVEV (reference sequence). The CDR3 spells CASRETGYNEKLFF. The DNA of the CDR3 is TGTGCCAGCAGGGAGACAGGCTATAATGAAAAACTGTTTTTT.

V usage is TRBV14 and J usage is TRBJ1-5, with a tentative D call TRBD1 (5 bases). Germline V gene data show CDR1 as SGHDN and CDR2 as FVKESK. The CDR3 extends over 19 amino acids. V lost 6 bases and J 2 bases, leaving 26 bases between the germline ends. The CDR3 DNA is TGTGCCAGCAGTTTAGCGCGCAAGGTTGGGGGGTTGGGCAATCAGCCCCAGCATTTT. It encodes CASSLARKVGGLGNQPQHF.

This clonotype was detected many times. V and J are TRBV12-3 or TRBV12-4 and TRBJ2-1, with D tentatively TRBD2 (5 bases). V was clipped by 6 bases and J by 4 bases, with 13 bases between them. The CDR3 has 14 residues. This chain's CDR3 is CASSRDGIYNEQFF. CDR3 nucleotides: TGTGCCAGCAGCCGAGACGGGATATACAATGAGCAGTTCTTC.

In the case of this clonotype: The junction differs from germline at one of its ends, possibly a read error. The gene calls are TRBV29-1 and TRBJ2-5; D gene uncertain. The germline CDR1 and CDR2 sequences are SQVTM and ANQGSEA. This CDR3 comprises 12 residues. CDR3 nucleotide sequence: TGCAGCGTTGTCCACATCCAAGAGACCCTGTACTTC. Translated, it gives CSVVHIQETLYF. The full variable domain, rest sourced from reference TRBV29-1 and TRBJ2-5, is SAVISQKPSRDICQRGTSLTIQCQVDSQVTMMFWYRQQPGQSLTLIATANQGSEATYESGFVIDKFPISRPNLTFSTLTVSNMSPEDSSIYLCSVVHIQETLYFGPGTRLLVL.

The sample holds many counts of this clonotype. The chain carries TRBV3-1 and TRBJ2-1, with 9 bases lining up with TRBD2. J gave up 4 bases and V 4 bases, and 8 bases lay outside the gene matches. This CDR3 comprises 16 residues. Germline CDR1 LGHDT, CDR2 YNNKEL (reference sequence). The CDR3: CASSPKRAGGYNEQFF. CDR3 sequence (DNA): TGTGCCAGCAGCCCCAAGAGGGCGGGAGGGTACAATGAGCAGTTCTTC.

In regard to this clonotype: A single base separates this from a much larger clone, so it may be a read error. V gene TRBV28 combines with J gene TRBJ2-4; no firm D call. CDR3 length equals 15 residues. Trimming removed 1 base at V and 7 bases at J, with 14 bases between. Germline CDR1 is MDHEN and CDR2 is SYDVKM. The CDR3, as DNA: TGTGCCAGCAGTTTATCGCTTCCATCCCAGAACATTCAGTACTTC. This sequence encodes CASSLSLPSQNIQYF.

A remark on this clonotype: Given a much more abundant clone one base away, this may be a read error. V and J are TRBV9 and TRBJ2-3; D remains unclear. Germline lookup yields CDR1 SGDLS and CDR2 YYNGEE. The CDR3 length is 12 residues. With 3 bases removed from V and 2 bases from J, the gap between germline ends came to 4 bases. This chain's CDR3 is CASSEYTDTQYF. The DNA of the CDR3 is TGTGCCAGCAGCGAGTACACAGATACGCAGTATTTT.

The chain links TRBV20-1 to TRBJ2-1, with D maybe TRBD1 (5 bases). Germline assignment: CDR1 DFQATT and CDR2 SNEGSKA (reference sequence). The CDR3 totals 12 residues. V gave up 5 bases and J gave up 5 bases, with 10 bases separating them. The CDR3 region has the DNA TGCAGTGCTGGGGCCCTAGACAATGAGCAGTTCTTC. Translating it yields CSAGALDNEQFF.

The V call is TRBV3-1, the J call TRBJ2-1; TRBD2 matches at 10 bases. Per germline, CDR1 LGHDT and CDR2 YNNKEL (reference sequence). Unmatched junction bases numbered 8, after V lost 2 bases and J lost 7 bases. The CDR3 consists of 16 residues. The CDR3 DNA is TGTGCCAGCAGCCAATACTCCCTAGCGGGAGATAATGAGCAGTTCTTC. Translated, it gives CASSQYSLAGDNEQFF.

The sample holds a few counts of this clonotype. J is TRBJ2-4 and V is TRBV7-9; TRBD1 is a possible D gene (6 bases). From germline, CDR1 is SEHNR and CDR2 FQNEAQ (reference sequence). Trimming cost V 4 bases and J 2 bases, with 9 bases left between them. CDR3 length equals 14 residues. This chain's CDR3 is CASSSQGSKNIQYF. CDR3 DNA sequence: TGTGCCAGCAGCTCACAGGGATCCAAAAACATTCAGTACTTC.

The chain links TRBV2 to TRBJ1-1; D gene ambiguous. CDR1 and CDR2 (germline): SNHLY, FYNNEI. The CDR3 totals 11 residues. V was clipped by 5 bases and J by 11 bases, with 12 bases between them. The CDR3 DNA follows: TGTGCCAGCAGTACCCGTTTGGGGGCTTTCTTT. It specifies CASSTRLGAFF.